Listed below are T cell receptor beta chains from one sample, sequenced in a study of cytomegalovirus exposure and HLA in healthy donors. Assay: immunoSEQ multiplex PCR; the TCRdb copy retains only in-frame clones and omits some. Among 150,000 to 200,000 clones, around four fifths were seen once, and the ten largest hold approximately 2%. Sequenced sample: PBMCs. The receptors were gathered from a man aged 25 to 40 in good health and CMV-seropositive. CDR3s include the opening cysteine and the closing phenylalanine or tryptophan. The order of the fields is clone size, J gene, V gene, D gene, CDR3 DNA, CDR3 protein. The D gene is left open where the match is weak. Some rows mark clone size as missing; the rest say once, few, many or name a class of expanded clone.

NA	TRBJ2-1	TRBV7-6	NA	TGTGCCAGCAGCTTAGGGGCCAGCAGCCGACTAGTAAATGAGCAGTTCTTC	CASSLGASSRLVNEQFF
NA	TRBJ2-3	TRBV5-1	TRBD1	TGCGCCAGCAGGACCGGGACAGCGAGTAGCACAGATACGCAGTATTTT	CASRTGTASSTDTQYF
NA	TRBJ1-3	TRBV18	TRBD1	TGTGCCAGCTCACCATACGACAACAGGGGGTTTGGTGGAAACACCATATATTTT	CASSPYDNRGFGGNTIYF
NA	TRBJ2-7	TRBV6-6	NA	TGTGCCAGCAGTTACGGGGACAACTACGAGCAGTACTTC	CASSYGDNYEQYF
NA	TRBJ2-7	TRBV7-3	TRBD2	TGTGCCAGCAGCCCCGGGGGTAGCGGGGGCCACTACGAGCAGTACTTC	CASSPGGSGGHYEQYF
NA	TRBJ2-7	TRBV2	TRBD1	TGTGCCAGCAGCGACAGGGTTAAGGTTTACGAGCAGTACTTC	CASSDRVKVYEQYF
NA	TRBJ2-7	TRBV5-4	TRBD2	TGTGCCAGCAGCTTATTTAAAGTGATAGCGGGGGGCTTACCCTACGAGCAGTACTTC	CASSLFKVIAGGLPYEQYF
NA	TRBJ2-2	TRBV5-8	NA	TGTGCCAGCAACCGAGGGTATGGCGGGGAGCTGTTTTTT	CASNRGYGGELFF
NA	TRBJ1-2	TRBV6-5	TRBD1	TGTGCCAGCAGTTACTCTTGGGGGACAGCCCTAAATGGCTACACCTTC	CASSYSWGTALNGYTF
NA	TRBJ2-7	TRBV5-5	NA	TGTGCCAGCAGCTCTTTACTATGGCCCTGGTACGAGCAGTACTTC	CASSSLLWPWYEQYF
NA	TRBJ1-1	TRBV6-5	NA	TGTGCCAGTTCGGGGGGGAACACTGAAGCTTTCTTT	CASSGGNTEAFF
NA	TRBJ2-2	TRBV6-6	NA	TGTGCCAGCACGAGAATCTCCGGGGAGCTGTTTTTT	CASTRISGELFF
once	TRBJ1-1	TRBV6-5	NA	TGTGCCAGCAGTTACCGGGGTGGGACTGGAGCTTTCTTT	CASSYRGGTGAFF
NA	TRBJ2-1	TRBV18	NA	TGTGCCAGCTCACCAACGCCTCCCGGGGAAACCTACAATGAGCAGTTCTTC	CASSPTPPGETYNEQFF
NA	TRBJ2-7	TRBV15	TRBD1	TGTGCCACCAGCAACAGGGGTTACGAGCAGTACTTC	CATSNRGYEQYF
NA	TRBJ2-7	TRBV29-1	NA	TGCAGCGTGGCCGGGACACCAAACTACGAGCAGTACTTC	CSVAGTPNYEQYF
NA	TRBJ2-3	TRBV7-7	NA	TGTGCTAGCAGCTTAAACCCATCGGGTACGCAGTATTTT	CASSLNPSGTQYF
NA	TRBJ1-5	TRBV18	TRBD1	TGTGCCAGCTCACCGGGGACAGGGTCTCAGCCCCAGCATTTT	CASSPGTGSQPQHF
few	TRBJ2-7	TRBV19	TRBD1	TGTGCCAGTAGTGGGGGGACAGGGTTTGGCGAGCAGTACTTC	CASSGGTGFGEQYF
NA	TRBJ2-7	TRBV5-1	NA	TGCGCCAGCAGCTTGGGTGGAGGGCTGGCCTCCTACGAGCAGTACTTC	CASSLGGGLASYEQYF
few	TRBJ1-1	TRBV4-3	NA	TGCGCCAGCAGCCAAGAATACTACGGGGATATGAACACTGAAGCTTTCTTT	CASSQEYYGDMNTEAFF
NA	TRBJ1-1	TRBV5-4	TRBD1	TGTGCCAGCAGCAACAACCAGGGGGCCTACACTGAAGCTTTCTTT	CASSNNQGAYTEAFF
NA	TRBJ1-2	TRBV7-9	TRBD1	TGTGCCAGCAGCGCCGACAGGGACCCTGGCTACACCTTC	CASSADRDPGYTF
NA	TRBJ2-7	TRBV5-1	NA	TGCGCCAGCAGCTTGTTCGGAGGATCAGTATCCTACGAGCAGTACTTC	CASSLFGGSVSYEQYF
NA	TRBJ2-7	TRBV7-8	TRBD1	TGTGCCAGCAGCTTAACAACAGGGGCCACAACTTACGAGCAGTACTTC	CASSLTTGATTYEQYF